These 23 T cell receptor beta chains came from one sample sequenced in a study of T cell repertoires in cytomegalovirus infection. TCRdb re-called the reads through MiXCR, storing one row per CDR3 protein. The table includes about 300,000 distinct CDR3 sequences, about 8.8% detected once. Sequences were obtained from PBMCs. The origin of the receptors is a human donor in good health (CMV status not recorded). Some clones in this sample may be carry-over from other donors' samples.

Ten or more counts support this clonotype. This chain links TRBV5-5 with TRBJ2-2; D possibly corresponds to TRBD2 (7 bases). V was pared by 2 bases and J by 4 bases, with 15 bases between. This CDR3 comprises 16 residues. Germline V gene data show CDR1 as SGHKS and CDR2 as YYEKEE (reference sequence). CDR3 nucleotide sequence: TGTGCCAGCAGCTTTCCCGGGGGGCAAAGCACCGGGGAGCTGTTTTTT. Residues: CASSFPGGQSTGELFF.

This clonotype showed up many times. The V and J genes are TRBV3-1 and TRBJ2-7, with 7 bases identical to TRBD1. Germline loops: CDR1 LGHDT, CDR2 YNNKEL (reference sequence). This CDR3 has 17 residues. The J segment lost 2 bases and the V segment lost 1 base, leaving 11 bases of the junction unmatched. The CDR3 sequence is CASSQVRAGTGAYEQYF. The DNA of the CDR3 is TGTGCCAGCAGCCAAGTGCGGGCCGGTACAGGGGCCTACGAGCAGTACTTC.

V and J are TRBV12-3 or TRBV12-4 and TRBJ1-5; TRBD1 agrees at 7 bases. The J segment lost 2 bases and the V segment lost 6 bases, leaving 7 bases of the junction unmatched. The CDR3 is 15 residues long. The chain's CDR3 is CASSMGQYGNQPQHF. Written as DNA, the CDR3 is TGTGCCAGCAGCATGGGACAGTATGGCAATCAGCCCCAGCATTTT.

The chain employs TRBV12-3 or TRBV12-4 and TRBJ2-3; D not resolved. The CDR3 runs to 10 residues. V lost 1 base, J lost 10 bases, and 3 bases lay in between. CDR3 in DNA: TGTGCCAGCAGTTTAGGTGCGCAGTATTTT. It yields the protein CASSLGAQYF.

This clonotype was counted ten times or more. CDR3 nucleotides: TGTGCCAGCAGGGGCAGCAAAGAGACCCAGTACTTC. Its translation is CASRGSKETQYF. The rearrangement uses TRBV2 and TRBJ2-5; D gene unclear. V dropped 6 bases and J dropped 3 bases, with 8 bases sitting between them. The length of the CDR3 is 12 residues. Per germline, CDR1 SNHLY and CDR2 FYNNEI.

This chain links TRBV24-1 with TRBJ2-2, with D perhaps matching TRBD2 (5 bases). Germline values: CDR1 KGHDR, CDR2 SFDVKD. V lost 2 bases and J lost 4, with 10 bases in between. This CDR3 contains 15 residues. The CDR3 DNA follows: TGTGCCACCAGTGATTCGAGCGGAACCACCGGGGAGCTGTTTTTT. It yields the protein CATSDSSGTTGELFF.

This clonotype was counted many times. V is TRBV12-3 or TRBV12-4 and J is TRBJ2-7; tentative D call: TRBD1 (6 bases). This CDR3 comprises 12 residues. V lost 3 bases and J 5 bases, leaving 8 bases between the germline ends. The DNA for the CDR3 is TGTGCCAGCAGTTTCACAGGGAACGAGCAGTACTTC. Protein product: CASSFTGNEQYF.

Ten or more counts support this clonotype. The rearrangement joins TRBV20-1 to TRBJ2-1; unclear D gene. This CDR3 is built from 14 residues. V was pared by 0 bases and J by 2 bases, with 8 bases between. Germline V lookup: CDR1 DFQATT, CDR2 SNEGSKA (reference sequence). Written as DNA, the CDR3 is TGCAGTGCTAGAGATCACACCGCCTACAATGAGCAGTTCTTC. Its translation is CSARDHTAYNEQFF.

This clonotype was recorded many times. V and J are TRBV29-1 and TRBJ2-2; D not resolved. V gave up 5 bases and J gave up 4 bases, with 5 bases separating them. This CDR3 has 11 residues. Germline CDR1 SQVTM, CDR2 ANQGSEA. CDR3 loop: CSVYSTGELFF. The CDR3 nucleotides read TGCAGCGTTTACAGCACCGGGGAGCTGTTTTTT.

The rearrangement joins TRBV14 to TRBJ1-1; tentative D call: TRBD1 (5 bases). V was trimmed by 3 bases and J by 4 bases, leaving 9 bases between them. Looked up from germline, CDR1 is SGHDN and CDR2 is FVKESK. The CDR3 totals 13 residues. The CDR3: CASSHSRATEAFF. The CDR3 coding sequence is TGTGCCAGCAGCCACTCCAGGGCCACTGAAGCTTTCTTT.

This clonotype was detected ten times or more. V usage is TRBV28 and J usage is TRBJ1-2, with 9 bases matching TRBD1. V lost 5 bases, J lost 7 bases, and 11 bases stayed unmatched. CDR3 length: 15 amino acids. Germline V gives CDR1 MDHEN, CDR2 SYDVKM. DNA of the CDR3: TGTGCCAGCAGTCCGCCCAACAGGGGGCGGGGTGGCTACACCTTC. Encoded protein: CASSPPNRGRGGYTF.

This clonotype was recorded a few times. The chain recombines TRBV12-3 or TRBV12-4 with TRBJ2-1; tentatively, D is TRBD2 (5 bases). The CDR3 is 15 residues long. Trimming removed 6 bases from V and 2 bases from J, with 14 bases in between. CDR3 bases: TGTGCCAGCAGCCCCGGCGAGGGAGCCTACAATGAGCAGTTCTTC. Translation gives CASSPGEGAYNEQFF.

This sequence joins TRBV29-1 and TRBJ1-1; D might be TRBD1 (5 bases). CDR1 is SQVTM, CDR2 ANQGSEA, per germline. The V and J ends lost 6 bases and 0 bases respectively, with 14 bases between them. The CDR3 runs 14 residues. This CDR3 reads CSVRPRAVNTEAFF. The CDR3 DNA follows: TGCAGCGTAAGGCCCAGGGCAGTGAACACTGAAGCTTTCTTT.

In this sample, this clonotype turned up a few times. The V call is TRBV29-1, the J call TRBJ2-3; D remains unclear. This CDR3 is built from 13 residues. V lost 4 bases, J lost 2 bases, and 10 bases lay in between. Germline V gives CDR1 SQVTM, CDR2 ANQGSEA. CDR3 in DNA: TGCAGCGTTGTCGGGCTGACCACAGATACGCAGTATTTT. Translating it yields CSVVGLTTDTQYF.

The chain has TRBV29-1 and TRBJ1-5, with D perhaps TRBD1 (6 bases). This CDR3 has 15 amino acids. The germline V gene encodes CDR1 SQVTM and CDR2 ANQGSEA. V lost 0 bases to trimming and J lost 2 bases, with 11 bases between them. The CDR3 DNA reads as TGCAGCGTTGAAGAGACAGGAGGGGGCAATCAGCCCCAGCATTTT. Amino acid sequence: CSVEETGGGNQPQHF.

This clonotype was seen repeatedly, ten times or more. This chain connects TRBV12-3 or TRBV12-4 to TRBJ1-6, with 9 nucleotides matching TRBD1. The length of the CDR3 is 14 residues. The V and J ends lost 6 bases and 6 bases, in that order; junction bases with no gene match: 3. The CDR3 DNA is TGTGCCAGCAGACTGACAGGGGGTAATTCACCCCTCCACTTT. It is translated as CASRLTGGNSPLHF.

This clonotype was found many times. The chain carries TRBV12-3 or TRBV12-4 and TRBJ2-1; 15 bases map to TRBD2. V was clipped by 5 bases and J by 13 bases; unmatched bases: 9. CDR3 length: 15 residues. The CDR3, as DNA: TGTGCCAGCAGTCCCGGACTAGCGGGGGGGACTGTACAGTTCTTC. Translated, it gives CASSPGLAGGTVQFF.

This clonotype has ten or more counts. This sequence joins TRBV20-1 and TRBJ1-1; possible D gene TRBD1, 6 bases. From germline, CDR1 is DFQATT and CDR2 SNEGSKA (reference sequence). Trimming cost V 1 base and J 3 bases, with 15 bases left between them. This CDR3 is 15 amino acids long. The CDR3 DNA is TGCAGTGCTAGAGTCGCCGGCAGGGGAGACACTGAAGCTTTCTTT. Translating it yields CSARVAGRGDTEAFF.

At least ten counts were recorded for this clonotype. The rearrangement uses TRBV20-1 and TRBJ1-5, with a weak D call TRBD1 (6 bases). V gave up 2 bases and J gave up 6 bases, with 14 bases separating them. The germline V gene has CDR1 DFQATT and CDR2 SNEGSKA (reference sequence). CDR3 length: 14 amino acids. The CDR3 DNA is TGCAGTGCTAGACCCAGGGGTGAAATTCAGCCCCAGCATTTT. Protein product: CSARPRGEIQPQHF.

This clonotype was counted at least ten times. The chain carries TRBV5-6 and TRBJ1-1; weak D call: TRBD1 (6 bases). The CDR3 totals 12 residues. The germline gives CDR1 SGHDT, CDR2 YYEEEE. Trimming cost V 4 bases and J 5 bases, with 9 bases left between them. DNA of the CDR3: TGTGCCAGCAGCGAAGACAGGACTGAAGCTTTCTTT. This sequence encodes CASSEDRTEAFF.

The chain joins TRBV20-1 to TRBJ2-3, with D maybe TRBD1 (5 bases). Trimming removed 1 base from V and 4 bases from J, with 18 bases in between. CDR1 and CDR2 from the germline V gene are DFQATT and SNEGSKA (reference sequence). The CDR3 has 16 amino acids. The CDR3 here is CSARVPWGTTPDTQYF. The CDR3, as DNA: TGCAGTGCTAGAGTGCCCTGGGGCACCACCCCAGATACGCAGTATTTT.

As regards this clonotype: The junction differs from germline at one of its ends, possibly a read error. This chain uses TRBV7-6 with TRBJ2-3; D is perhaps TRBD1 (6 bases). The CDR3 sequence is 14 residues long. CDR1 is SGHVS, CDR2 FNYEAQ, per germline. This CDR3 reads CASSPGQRSDTQYF. The CDR3 DNA is TGTGCTAGCAGCCCCGGACAGAGGTCAGATACGCAGTATTTT.

This clonotype has ten or more counts. The V gene is TRBV11-2, the J gene TRBJ2-2; the D is unclear. Germline CDR1 reads SGHAT; CDR2 reads FQNNGV. V shed 5 bases and J shed 8 bases, with 6 bases lying between them. The CDR3 has 11 amino acids. CDR3 DNA sequence: TGTGCCAGCAGCCAAGGGGGGGAGCTGTTTTTT. It codes for CASSQGGELFF.